These T cell receptor beta chains were read from a single sample in a study of CD8+ T cells in alopecia areata. Only in-frame clones appear in the TCRdb table, and some are missing; sequencing was by immunoSEQ multiplex PCR. Of about 210,000 clones in the sample, about 57% were seen once. This specimen was CD4+ T cells sorted from blood, taken at week 4, from a patient treated with tofacitinib. These TCRs come from a human donor with alopecia areata. The CDR3 runs from the conserved cysteine through the conserved F or W. D genes are given only for firm matches. Clone size, where shown, is once, few, many, or a class for clones that have expanded.

>.|.|TRBV7-8|TRBJ1-1
CASSLGSKNTEAFF
TGTGCCAGCAGCTTAGGCAGTAAGAACACTGAAGCTTTCTTT
>TRBD2|once|TRBV29-1|TRBJ2-1
CSVGAGGLSYNEQFF
TGCAGCGTTGGCGCGGGGGGCCTATCCTACAATGAGCAGTTCTTC
>.|few|TRBV10-3|TRBJ2-1
CAISEMVYEQFF
TGTGCCATCAGTGAGATGGTCTATGAGCAGTTCTTC
>.|.|TRBV29-1|TRBJ2-7
CSVEVSGREQYF
TGCAGCGTTGAAGTAAGTGGGAGAGAGCAGTACTTC
>.|.|TRBV7-3|TRBJ1-1
CASSLTSATSRFF
TGTGCCAGCAGCTTAACGAGTGCCACTAGCAGATTCTTT
>.|.|TRBV29-1|TRBJ1-2
CSVDRGTGYGYTF
TGCAGCGTTGACAGAGGAACAGGCTATGGCTACACCTTC
>.|few|TRBV7-2|TRBJ2-7
CASSRGAPAYEQYF
TGTGCCAGCAGCCGGGGGGCCCCAGCCTACGAGCAGTACTTC
>.|.|TRBV30|TRBJ1-4
CAWNPGQLEKLFF
TGTGCCTGGAATCCAGGACAACTCGAAAAACTGTTTTTT
>.|few|TRBV29-1|TRBJ2-3
CSVEGGAQYF
TGCAGCGTTGAGGGCGGGGCGCAGTATTTT
>.|few|TRBV11-2|TRBJ2-3
CASSLVGGPSTQYF
TGTGCCAGCAGCTTAGTAGGCGGGCCCAGTACGCAGTATTTT
>.|.|TRBV20-1|TRBJ2-5
CSARLAETQYF
TGCAGTGCTAGACTCGCGGAGACCCAGTACTTC
>TRBD2|few|TRBV7-2|TRBJ2-3
CASSQYTSGGTDTQYF
TGTGCCAGCAGCCAATATACTAGCGGGGGAACAGATACGCAGTATTTT
>.|.|TRBV4-3|TRBJ2-1
CASSQDVDNEQFF
TGCGCCAGCAGCCAAGATGTGGACAATGAGCAGTTCTTC
>.|few|TRBV12-5|TRBJ2-3
CASGPGHGPGADTQYF
TGTGCTAGTGGTCCTGGACACGGCCCGGGGGCAGATACGCAGTATTTT
>.|.|TRBV5-1|TRBJ1-1
CASSLQVGRDTEAFF
TGCGCCAGCAGCTTACAGGTGGGGAGGGACACTGAAGCTTTCTTT
>.|.|TRBV30|TRBJ1-1
CAWTGVLMNTEAFF
TGTGCCTGGACAGGGGTCCTAATGAACACTGAAGCTTTCTTT
>.|.|TRBV6-5|TRBJ1-1
CASSYRSFGGNTEAFF
TGTGCCAGCAGTTACCGGTCTTTCGGGGGGAACACTGAAGCTTTCTTT
>.|.|TRBV2|TRBJ1-2
CASSPGPGSGYTF
TGTGCCAGCAGTCCGGGACCGGGCAGTGGCTACACCTTC
>.|once|TRBV4-2|TRBJ2-1
CASSQGSQYRSNEQFF
TGTGCCAGCAGCCAAGGTTCTCAGTATCGGAGCAATGAGCAGTTCTTC
>.|.|TRBV9|TRBJ1-1
CASSVAAGMNTEAFF
TGTGCCAGCAGCGTAGCTGCAGGGATGAACACTGAAGCTTTCTTT
>.|.|TRBV29-1|TRBJ2-3
CSAKGSSTDTQYF
TGCAGCGCCAAAGGATCTAGCACAGATACGCAGTATTTT
>.|.|TRBV7-2|TRBJ2-1
CASSFQGGLGIF
TGTGCCAGCAGCTTTCAGGGGGGCCTGGGGATCTTC
>TRBD2|many|TRBV4-3|TRBJ2-6
CASSQSLAAGSGANVLTF
TGCGCCAGCAGCCAGTCACTAGCGGCCGGATCTGGGGCCAACGTCCTGACTTTC
>.|.|TRBV30|TRBJ1-1
CAWTVVGEKAFF
TGTGCCTGGACCGTAGTGGGGGAAAAAGCTTTCTTT
>TRBD1|.|TRBV7-8|TRBJ1-6
CASSPGQFNSPLHF
TGTGCCAGCAGCCCGGGACAGTTTAATTCACCCCTCCACTTT
>.|.|TRBV25-1|TRBJ1-2
CASSELSGAEDGYTF
TGTGCCAGCAGTGAGCTATCTGGGGCGGAAGATGGCTACACCTTC
>.|many|TRBV28|TRBJ2-7
CATRGGWGEQYF
TGTGCCACCCGGGGAGGCTGGGGCGAGCAGTACTTC
>.|.|TRBV30|TRBJ1-1
CAWSQQTNTEAFF
TGTGCCTGGAGTCAGCAGACGAACACTGAAGCTTTCTTT
>.|.|TRBV19|TRBJ2-1
CATTRGKNNEQFF
TGTGCCACCACACGGGGGAAGAACAATGAGCAGTTCTTC